This paragraph reports one TCR beta chain. This clone showed up just once. The clone's antigen remains unknown. No quality values exist for individual bases; no much larger clone is one base distant. These data originate in a study of B cell selection in AIRE deficiency (dated by TCRdb to about 2019). About the investigation overall: TCRbeta repertoires of sorted blood CD4+ conventional T cells and regulatory T cells were compared between AIRE-deficient patients and healthy controls. The TCR-sequenced cohort comprised about five AIRE-deficient APECED patients and about five healthy control donors.

The V end gives up 0 bases and the J end 15 bases, leaving 9 bases in the junction not matched to a gene. The CDR3 runs 16 residues from the cysteine to the phenylalanine. Of the read, only the CDR3 DNA is kept; its 48 bases are in frame from base 1. The germline V gene encodes CDR1 SGHRS and CDR2 YFSETQ. The immunoSEQ platform was used to sequence the TCRbeta chains. The paper's processing steps were these. Pooled Treg repertoires yielded around 5.8x10^4 distinct TCRbeta sequences from patients and approximately 8.9x10^4 from healthy donors. Treg TCRbeta sequences found in two or more individuals were defined as public, and these public Treg TCRbeta sequences were then searched for in Tconv repertoires. Differences between groups were assessed using Mann-Whitney U tests with Bonferroni-Dunn correction in GraphPad Prism 7.03. TCRdb limited this immuneACCESS table to in-frame rearrangements with V and J called. A share of clones is missing; checked studies link under half to unresolved V genes, and the rest is unexplained. V and J calls and clone size are copied from that table; D and trimming were computed from the DNA. Counted in this sample were about 22,000 clones; about 95% of them appeared once. Just under 2% of the sample is held by the ten biggest clonotypes.

Paper-wide results and their limitations: CDR3s were shorter in shared Treg sequences, reflecting a bias toward rearrangements that have few non-templated nucleotide insertions. In AIRE-deficient patients, Tconv and Treg cells had TCRBV gene usage, CDR3 length and TCR diversity comparable to those in healthy donors. Of 3,000 to 4,500 shared Treg TCRbeta sequences, approximately 30% were shared only among healthy donors and about 10% only among patients, suggesting less efficient Treg selection without AIRE. Sequencing covered only TCRbeta chains, and roughly 40% of shared healthy-donor Treg sequences were also present in healthy Tconv, possibly due to differing TCRalpha chains. About 30% of the Treg TCRbeta sequences shared among healthy donors were found in patient Tconv cells, which suggests that Treg-biased clones were diverted into the Tconv compartment.

Regulatory T cells were sorted as CD4+CD25hiCD127low/negative cells. APECED syndrome was present in the AIRE-deficient patients. A FACSAria flow cytometer was used to sort the Tconv and Treg cells intended for TCRbeta sequencing. The sorted cells went into 5-ml round-bottom polystyrene tubes, and the dry cell pellets were then frozen at -80 degrees C until sequencing. The clonotype originates from a human donor with AIRE deficiency. The sample consisted of Tregs sorted from PBMCs. The chain employs TRBV5-1 and TRBJ2-1; TRBD2 aligns with 16 central bases. The DNA reads as follows: TGCGCCAGCAGCTTGGACCCGGGACTAGCGGGAGGGAGCCGGTTCTTC. This translates into CASSLDPGLAGGSRFF.